The entry below describes one T cell receptor beta chain. No antigen is known for it. The sample originates from a study of T cell clones after liver transplantation. Turning to the study itself: Third-party-reactive TCRbeta sequences from pre-transplant mixed lymphocyte reactions served as antigen-independent comparators. Patients counted as tolerant after at least one year off all immunosuppression, enzymes not exceeding twice normal.

Sequencing used immunoSEQ multiplex PCR; TCRdb keeps in-frame clones, though not all of them. Altogether about 99,000 clones are present, 84% being singletons, with the ten largest covering approximately 3%. J gave up 6 bases and V 6 bases, and 9 bases lay outside the gene matches. This CDR3 spans 15 amino acids. Germline V lookup: CDR1 MNHNS, CDR2 SASEGT. Regarding the study as a whole: Post-transplant, graft-donor-reactive CD4 TCRbeta sequences in blood dropped significantly in 5 of 8 subjects. Compared with third party-reactive sequences, donor-reactive ones declined more, independent of withdrawal success.

The chain is built from TRBV6-1 and TRBJ1-5; TRBD1 aligns across 9 bases. The specimen comprised CD4+ T cells from blood, sampled around 48 months after liver transplant. The TCR sequence derives from a human patient who received a liver transplant. Among the T cells, some may be from the graft donor. The CDR3 sequence: CASRDTGGESQPQHF. CDR3 in DNA: TGTGCCAGCAGAGATACAGGGGGCGAAAGTCAGCCCCAGCATTTT.